This T cell receptor (beta chain) was identified during a study of a mutant IDH1 vaccine in newly diagnosed glioma. Turning to the study itself: Averaging 40.4 years of age, treated patients were approximately 62% male and approximately 40% female. Previous treatment comprised radiotherapy, temozolomide, or both, mostly both.

Method: immunoSEQ multiplex PCR; TCRdb's copy keeps in-frame clones and lacks some. This table holds 35,000 to 40,000 clones, roughly 78% found once. Study-wide results and limits: Changes to the top peripheral T cell clonotypes appeared unrelated to pseudoprogression. There were vaccine-induced immune responses in around 93% of the patients.

With respect to this clone: Its antigen is as yet unknown.

Documented time point: baseline, week 1 (first vaccination visit). Treatment meaning: pre-vaccination baseline after standard-of-care therapy. This receptor was taken from a middle-aged man with glioma. Some clones in this sample may be carry-over from other donors' samples. Source: PBMCs, taken from a glioma patient treated with radiotherapy, temozolomide or both.

The CDR3 sequence: CASSYSRTLNTEAFF. For the CDR3, the DNA is TGTGCCAGCAGTTACTCACGGACATTGAACACTGAAGCTTTCTTT. This chain links TRBV6-6 with TRBJ1-1, with a weak D call TRBD1 (5 bases). Trimming took off 0 bases at V and 0 bases at J, with 8 bases between the two ends. Germline V gene lookup returns CDR1 MNHNY and CDR2 SVGAGI (reference sequence). The CDR3 is 15 residues long.